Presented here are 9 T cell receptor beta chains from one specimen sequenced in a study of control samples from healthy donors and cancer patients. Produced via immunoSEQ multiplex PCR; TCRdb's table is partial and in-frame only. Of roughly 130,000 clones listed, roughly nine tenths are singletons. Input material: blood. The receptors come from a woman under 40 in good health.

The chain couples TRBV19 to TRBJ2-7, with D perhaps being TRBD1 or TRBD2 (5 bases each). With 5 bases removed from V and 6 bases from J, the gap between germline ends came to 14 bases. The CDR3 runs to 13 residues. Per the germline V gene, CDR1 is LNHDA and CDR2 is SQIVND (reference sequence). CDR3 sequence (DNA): TGTGCCAGTAGTTTGGGGGAGATCTCCGAGCAGTACTTC. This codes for CASSLGEISEQYF.

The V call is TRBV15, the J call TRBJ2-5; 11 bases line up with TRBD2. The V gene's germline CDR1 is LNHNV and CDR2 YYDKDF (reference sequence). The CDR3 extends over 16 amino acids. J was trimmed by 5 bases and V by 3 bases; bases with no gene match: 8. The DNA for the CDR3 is TGTGCCACCAGCAGTAGCGGGAGGGGCCCCCGGGAGACCCAGTACTTC. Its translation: CATSSSGRGPRETQYF.

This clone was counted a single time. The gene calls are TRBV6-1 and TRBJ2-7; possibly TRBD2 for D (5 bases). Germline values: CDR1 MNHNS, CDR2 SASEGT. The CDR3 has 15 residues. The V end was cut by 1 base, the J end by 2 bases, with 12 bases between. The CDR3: CASSEVGLKTYEQYF. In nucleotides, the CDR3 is TGTGCCAGCAGTGAAGTTGGACTGAAGACCTACGAGCAGTACTTC.

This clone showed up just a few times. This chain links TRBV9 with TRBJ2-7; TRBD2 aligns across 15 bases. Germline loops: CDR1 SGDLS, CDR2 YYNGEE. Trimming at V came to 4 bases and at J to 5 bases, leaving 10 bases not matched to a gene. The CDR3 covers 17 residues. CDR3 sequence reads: CASSSPGTSGRRDEQYF. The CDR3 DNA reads TGTGCCAGCAGCTCCCCCGGGACTAGCGGGAGGAGGGACGAGCAGTACTTC.

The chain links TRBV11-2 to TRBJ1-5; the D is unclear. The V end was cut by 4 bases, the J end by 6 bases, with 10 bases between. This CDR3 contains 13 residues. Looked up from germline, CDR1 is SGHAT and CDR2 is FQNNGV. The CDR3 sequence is CASSSGLSQPQHF. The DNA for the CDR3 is TGTGCCAGCAGCTCCGGACTTTCTCAGCCCCAGCATTTT. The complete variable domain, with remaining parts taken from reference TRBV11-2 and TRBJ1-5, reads EAGVAQSPRYKIIEKRQSVAFWCNPISGHATLYWYQQILGQGPKLLIQFQNNGVVDDSQLPKDRFSAERLKGVDSTLKIQPAKLEDSAVYLCASSSGLSQPQHFGDGTRLSIL.

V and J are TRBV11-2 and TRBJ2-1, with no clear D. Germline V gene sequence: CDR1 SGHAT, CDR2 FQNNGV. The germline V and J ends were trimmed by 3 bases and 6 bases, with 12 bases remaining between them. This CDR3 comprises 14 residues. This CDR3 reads CASSFAPATNEQFF. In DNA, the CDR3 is TGTGCCAGCAGCTTCGCCCCAGCGACCAATGAGCAGTTCTTC.

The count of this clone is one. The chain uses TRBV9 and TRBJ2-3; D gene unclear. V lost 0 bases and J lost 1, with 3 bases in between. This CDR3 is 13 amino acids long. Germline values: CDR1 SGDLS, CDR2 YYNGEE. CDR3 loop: CASSVVRTDTQYF. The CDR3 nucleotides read TGTGCCAGCAGCGTAGTCCGCACAGATACGCAGTATTTT.

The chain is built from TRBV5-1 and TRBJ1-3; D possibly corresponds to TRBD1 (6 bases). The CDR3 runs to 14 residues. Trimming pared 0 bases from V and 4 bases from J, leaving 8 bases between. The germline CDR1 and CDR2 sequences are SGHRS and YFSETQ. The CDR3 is CASSLDTGGNTIYF. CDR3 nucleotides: TGCGCCAGCAGCTTGGATACAGGGGGAAACACCATATATTTT.

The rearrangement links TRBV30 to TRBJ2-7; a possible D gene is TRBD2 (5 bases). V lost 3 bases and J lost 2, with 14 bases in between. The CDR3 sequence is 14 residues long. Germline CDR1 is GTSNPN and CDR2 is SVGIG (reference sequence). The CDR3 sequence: CAWRREGATYEQYF. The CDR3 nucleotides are TGTGCCTGGAGACGAGAGGGAGCCACCTACGAGCAGTACTTC.